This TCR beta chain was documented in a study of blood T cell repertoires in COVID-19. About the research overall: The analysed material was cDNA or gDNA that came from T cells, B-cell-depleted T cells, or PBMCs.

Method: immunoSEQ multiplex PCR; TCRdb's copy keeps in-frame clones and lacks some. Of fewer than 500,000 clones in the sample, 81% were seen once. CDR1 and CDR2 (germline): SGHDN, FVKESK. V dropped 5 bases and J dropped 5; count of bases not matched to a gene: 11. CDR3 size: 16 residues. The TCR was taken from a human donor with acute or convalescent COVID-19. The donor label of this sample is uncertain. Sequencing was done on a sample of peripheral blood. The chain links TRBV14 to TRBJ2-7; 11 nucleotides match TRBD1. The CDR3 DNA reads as TGTGCCAGCAGCTCCCGGGACAGGGGGATTTCCCACGAGCAGTACTTC. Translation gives CASSSRDRGISHEQYF. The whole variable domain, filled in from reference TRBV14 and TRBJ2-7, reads EAGVTQFPSHSVIEKGQTVTLRCDPISGHDNLYWYRRVMGKEIKFLLHFVKESKQDESGMPNNRFLAERTGGTYSTLKVQPAELEDSGVYFCASSSRDRGISHEQYFGPGTRLTVT.